Given below is one T cell receptor (beta chain) in context. Antigen: not known. The source of the sample is a study of T cell responses to AZD1222 COVID-19 vaccine. The CDR3 is made up of 16 amino acids. V was shortened by 7 bases and J by 0 bases, with 19 bases between the two germline ends. Germline V gene sequence: CDR1 SQVTM, CDR2 ANQGSEA. Libraries were prepared by immunoSEQ multiplex PCR; TCRdb keeps only in-frame clonotypes and omits some of them. The sample has 100,000 to 120,000 clones, about 87% seen once. Findings of the study overall: At study baseline, merely over 5 AZD1222 recipients were seropositive.

The chain is built from TRBV29-1 and TRBJ2-1; possibly TRBD1 for D (5 bases). This clonotype originated in an adult in good health. Specimen: peripheral blood, collected on day 0 of AZD1222 vaccination. Here the CDR3 DNA reads TGCAGCGCGAACCTTTGGGGCGACCTCTCCTACAATGAGCAGTTCTTC. Amino acid sequence: CSANLWGDLSYNEQFF.